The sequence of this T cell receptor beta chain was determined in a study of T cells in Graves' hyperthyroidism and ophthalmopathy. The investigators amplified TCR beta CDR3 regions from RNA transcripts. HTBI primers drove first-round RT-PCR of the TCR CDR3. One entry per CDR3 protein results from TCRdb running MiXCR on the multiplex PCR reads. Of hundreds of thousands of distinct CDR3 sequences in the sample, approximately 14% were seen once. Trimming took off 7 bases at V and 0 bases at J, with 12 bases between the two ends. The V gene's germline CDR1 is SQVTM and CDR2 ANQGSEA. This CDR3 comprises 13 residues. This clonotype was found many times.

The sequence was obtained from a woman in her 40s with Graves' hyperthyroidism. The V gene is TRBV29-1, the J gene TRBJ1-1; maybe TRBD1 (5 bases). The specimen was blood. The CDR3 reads CSAGPGMNTEAFF. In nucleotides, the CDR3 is TGCAGCGCCGGGCCAGGGATGAACACTGAAGCTTTCTTT.